Following are 25 T cell receptor beta chains from one sample sequenced in a study of cytomegalovirus exposure and HLA in healthy donors. 60 Vbeta and 13 Jbeta primers were used in PCR. This table comes from immunoSEQ multiplex PCR, and its TCRdb copy is limited to in-frame clones, with some not included. In the table there are about 130,000 clones, 65% to 80% of which are singletons. The sample comprised PBMCs. These receptors all come from a male donor in good health and CMV-seropositive.

The J gene is TRBJ2-3, the V gene TRBV7-9; TRBD2 matches 7 bases. V was clipped by 4 bases and J by 3 bases; unmatched bases: 10. Germline CDR1 and CDR2: SEHNR and FQNEAQ (reference sequence). The CDR3 is 16 amino acids. The CDR3 nucleotides are TGTGCCAGCAGCTGGACCATCCGGGGGGAAACAGATACGCAGTATTTT. Protein: CASSWTIRGETDTQYF.

This clone was found once. The V and J genes are TRBV13 and TRBJ2-2; TRBD1 is a possible D gene (5 bases). Germline values: CDR1 PRHDT, CDR2 FYEKMQ (reference sequence). The CDR3 is 15 residues long. V was clipped by 5 bases and J by 2 bases, with 12 bases between them. The CDR3 loop reads CASSDRQRNTGELFF. DNA for the CDR3: TGTGCCAGCAGCGACCGACAGAGAAACACCGGGGAGCTGTTTTTT.

This clone was found a few times. V gene TRBV6-4 combines with J gene TRBJ2-3; 12 nucleotides agree with TRBD2. CDR1 and CDR2 from the germline V gene are MRHNA and SNTAGT. The CDR3 runs to 16 residues. The V segment lost 3 bases and the J segment 2 bases; nucleotides outside the gene matches: 3. The CDR3 DNA reads as TGTGCCAGCAGTGAGTCTAGCGGGGGGGCCACAGATACGCAGTATTTT. Encoded protein: CASSESSGGATDTQYF.

The rearrangement joins TRBV28 to TRBJ2-7; 8 bases are a match to TRBD2. Per germline, CDR1 MDHEN and CDR2 SYDVKM. J lost 2 bases, V lost 6 bases, and 6 bases had no gene match. This CDR3 comprises 14 residues. The CDR3 DNA follows: TGTGCCAGCAGCCCGGGGGGGCCGCCCTACGAGCAGTACTTC. Its translation: CASSPGGPPYEQYF.

This clone was picked up one time. The chain joins TRBV5-8 to TRBJ2-7, with D possibly matching TRBD2 (6 bases). Germline V gene sequence: CDR1 SGHTS, CDR2 YDEGEE. The CDR3 is 15 amino acids. V shed 1 base and J shed 3 bases, with 14 bases lying between them. The CDR3 sequence: CASSLTGATNYEQYF. CDR3 in DNA: TGTGCCAGCAGCTTGACGGGAGCGACGAACTACGAGCAGTACTTC. The complete variable domain, with remaining parts taken from reference TRBV5-8 and TRBJ2-7, reads EAGVTQSPTHLIKTRGQQATLRCSPISGHTSVYWYQQALGLGLQFLLWYDEGEERNRGNFPPRFSGRQFPNYSSELNVNALELEDSALYLCASSLTGATNYEQYFGPGTRLTVT.

CDR3 in DNA: TGCAGCGTAACCGGGACAGGGGGGCCTGGGGCCAACGTCCTGACTTTC. This gives the protein CSVTGTGGPGANVLTF. The V gene is TRBV29-1, the J gene TRBJ2-6; 11 nucleotides line up with TRBD1. This CDR3 spans 16 amino acids. Germline V lookup: CDR1 SQVTM, CDR2 ANQGSEA. V shed 6 bases and J 2 bases; nucleotides not matched to a gene: 6.

The gene calls are TRBV4-2 and TRBJ2-1; 10 bases align to TRBD2. V shed 3 bases, J shed 7 bases, and the junction held 12 bases outside the gene matches. Germline CDR1 LGHNA, CDR2 YNFKEQ. CDR3 length: 17 amino acids. The CDR3 loop is CASSQGLAGDSGNEQFF. The CDR3 DNA follows: TGTGCCAGCAGCCAGGGTCTAGCGGGGGATAGTGGGAATGAGCAGTTCTTC.

The table lists this clone with a few counts. The chain carries TRBV29-1 and TRBJ2-5, with D perhaps TRBD2 (6 bases). This CDR3 has 12 amino acids. CDR1 and CDR2 from the germline V gene are SQVTM and ANQGSEA. V shed 4 bases and J shed 6 bases, with 12 bases lying between them. In DNA, the CDR3 is TGCAGCGTTGTTGGGGGGTTGAAGACCCAGTACTTC. Amino acids: CSVVGGLKTQYF.

This rearrangement joins TRBV6-8 to TRBJ2-5; D gene unclear. CDR3 length: 11 residues. Trimming removed 2 bases at V and 5 bases at J, with 3 bases between. The germline CDR1 and CDR2 sequences are MNHGY and SAAAGT. CDR3 sequence reads: CASSYLETQYF. CDR3 coding DNA: TGTGCCAGCAGTTACCTGGAGACCCAGTACTTC.

Details on this clone: The junction and the germline gene differ at one end; a read error may be behind it. V gene TRBV7-9 combines with J gene TRBJ1-6; D unclear. The germline V gene encodes CDR1 SEHNR and CDR2 FQNEAQ (reference sequence). CDR3 length: 12 amino acids. This CDR3 is CSSSLGESPLHF. The CDR3 DNA is TGTTCCAGCAGCTTGGGAGAATCACCCCTCCACTTT.

The rearrangement uses TRBV18 and TRBJ2-1, with 11 bases matching TRBD2. The CDR3 runs 15 residues. Trimming took 8 bases from V and 7 from J; bases not matched to a gene: 10. Germline-derived CDR1 and CDR2 are KGHSH and LQKENI. The CDR3 loop reads CASASGTSGGNEQFF. Written as DNA, the CDR3 is TGTGCCAGCGCGAGCGGGACTAGCGGAGGGAATGAGCAGTTCTTC.

This rearrangement joins TRBV5-6 to TRBJ2-1, with TRBD2 matching 8 bases. The CDR3 loop spans 15 amino acids. V dropped 0 bases and J dropped 6; count of bases not matched to a gene: 5. CDR1 is SGHDT and CDR2 is YYEEEE in the germline V gene. Here the CDR3 reads CASSLGGLAPNEQFF. CDR3 DNA sequence: TGTGCCAGCAGCTTGGGCGGACTAGCCCCCAATGAGCAGTTCTTC.

V usage is TRBV19 and J usage is TRBJ2-7, with a tentative D call TRBD1 (5 bases). This CDR3 is 15 amino acids long. V was cut by 5 bases and J by 0 bases, with 14 bases left in between. CDR1 and CDR2 (germline): LNHDA, SQIVND (reference sequence). Written as DNA, the CDR3 is TGTGCCAGTAGTCAAACGGCCAGGGTCTCCTACGAGCAGTACTTC. This encodes CASSQTARVSYEQYF.

To note about this clone: A read error may produce the germline difference seen at one junction end. The chain links TRBV7-9 to TRBJ1-2, with D maybe TRBD1 (5 bases). The CDR3 length is 16 residues. Germline V CDR1 and CDR2: SEHNR, FQNEAQ (reference sequence). The CDR3 here is CSSSQTSGPANYGYTF. CDR3 DNA: TGTTCCAGCAGCCAGACTTCAGGGCCAGCTAACTATGGCTACACCTTC.

The chain recombines TRBV6-1 with TRBJ2-7; D might be TRBD2 (5 bases). This CDR3 has 15 amino acids. Germline values: CDR1 MNHNS, CDR2 SASEGT. The V gene lost 2 bases and the J gene lost 3 bases, with 14 bases spanning the gap. For the CDR3, the DNA is TGTGCCAGCAGTGAATTGAGAGGAGGATACTACGAGCAGTACTTC. Translated: CASSELRGGYYEQYF.

The V gene is TRBV4-1, the J gene TRBJ1-5; D possibly corresponds to TRBD1 (5 bases). Trimming took off 0 bases at V and 7 bases at J, with 13 bases between the two ends. CDR1 and CDR2 (germline): MGHRA, YSYEKL. The length of the CDR3 is 15 residues. The CDR3 bases are TGCGCCAGCAGCCAAGATAGGGGATTGTACCAGCCCCAGCATTTT. This sequence encodes CASSQDRGLYQPQHF.

V is TRBV10-1 and J is TRBJ1-6; D is uncertain. The CDR3 runs to 16 residues. Germline CDR1 and CDR2: WNHNN and SYGVQD (reference sequence). Trimming pared 4 bases from V and 0 bases from J, leaving 10 bases between. CDR3 DNA: TGCGCCAGCAGTGCCCGTTTTAGCTCCTATAATTCACCCCTCCACTTT. This sequence encodes CASSARFSSYNSPLHF.

This rearrangement joins TRBV23-1 to TRBJ2-1; 7 bases are a match to TRBD2. TRBV23-1 is sorted into the ORF group, with uncertain function. Trimming cost V 3 bases and J 3 bases; bases outside gene matches: 14. The CDR3 has 18 residues. CDR3 sequence (DNA): TGCGCCAGCAGTCAGGGGGACCCCGGGACTACCGGCTACAATGAGCAGTTCTTC. Translation: CASSQGDPGTTGYNEQFF.

The genes are TRBV6-5 and TRBJ2-1, with TRBD2 identical over 16 bases. The CDR3 loop spans 15 amino acids. Losses at the gene ends were 6 bases for V and 10 bases for J; bases not matched to a gene: 6. The germline V gene has CDR1 MNHEY and CDR2 SVGAGI. The CDR3 protein is CASRGLAGGPKEQFF. CDR3 DNA: TGTGCCAGCAGGGGACTAGCGGGGGGGCCAAAAGAGCAGTTCTTC.

This clone was seen only a few times. This chain uses TRBV28 with TRBJ2-7; TRBD1 agrees at 7 bases. Germline CDR1 MDHEN, CDR2 SYDVKM. V lost 10 bases, J lost 3 bases, and 9 bases stayed unmatched. CDR3 length: 13 residues. The CDR3 sequence: CATMEQGYYEQYF. DNA of the CDR3: TGTGCCACCATGGAACAGGGGTACTACGAGCAGTACTTC.

This clone was counted a few times. V is TRBV6-5 and J is TRBJ1-4; possible D gene TRBD1, 5 bases. CDR1 and CDR2 from the germline V gene are MNHEY and SVGAGI. V dropped 4 bases and J dropped 6 bases, with 12 bases sitting between them. The CDR3 sequence is 14 residues long. The CDR3 spells CASSSPGLDEKLFF. The CDR3 nucleotides are TGTGCCAGCAGTTCACCGGGACTTGATGAAAAACTGTTTTTT.

This clone is a singleton in its sample. V and J are TRBV6-5 and TRBJ2-3; a weak D match, TRBD2 (5 bases). Germline V CDR1 and CDR2: MNHEY, SVGAGI. The CDR3 consists of 16 residues. Trimming took 0 bases from V and 2 from J, leaving 12 bases between them. CDR3 DNA: TGTGCCAGCAGTTACTCGAAGACCGACTACACAGATACGCAGTATTTT. This gives the protein CASSYSKTDYTDTQYF.

The chain uses TRBV5-4 and TRBJ2-7; 10 bases agree with TRBD2. Germline assignment: CDR1 SGHNT and CDR2 YYREEE (reference sequence). V trimming: 0 bases; J trimming: 2 bases; junction bases outside the gene matches: 11. The CDR3 has 18 amino acids. CDR3 amino acids: CASSLGLAGLGATYEQYF. CDR3 in DNA: TGTGCCAGCAGCTTGGGACTAGCGGGTTTGGGCGCAACCTACGAGCAGTACTTC. Filled out from reference TRBV5-4 and TRBJ2-7, the complete variable domain reads ETGVTQSPTHLIKTRGQQVTLRCSSQSGHNTVSWYQQALGQGPQFIFQYYREEENGRGNFPPRFSGLQFPNYSSELNVNALELDDSALYLCASSLGLAGLGATYEQYFGPGTRLTVT.

Of note for this clone: This CDR3 is also generated by other DNA sequences in the sample. The CDR3 here is CASSLTWGWGEAFF. CDR3 DNA sequence: TGTGCCAGCAGCTTGACGTGGGGATGGGGCGAAGCTTTCTTT. The J gene is TRBJ1-1, the V gene TRBV5-8, with D perhaps matching TRBD1 (5 bases). Germline V gene sequence: CDR1 SGHTS, CDR2 YDEGEE. This CDR3 has 14 amino acids. V lost 1 base, J lost 8 bases, and 15 bases lay in between.

This chain connects TRBV7-9 to TRBJ1-2; D is unresolved. V gave up 1 base and J gave up 1 base, with 10 bases separating them. Germline CDR1 is SEHNR and CDR2 is FQNEAQ (reference sequence). The CDR3 is 15 residues long. The chain's CDR3 is CASSLEWLDNYGYTF. CDR3 sequence (DNA): TGTGCCAGCAGCTTAGAGTGGCTAGATAACTATGGCTACACCTTC. Drawing the rest from reference TRBV7-9 and TRBJ1-2, the complete variable domain is DTGVSQNPRHKITKRGQNVTFRCDPISEHNRLYWYRQTLGQGPEFLTYFQNEAQLEKSRLLSDRFSAERPKGSFSTLEIQRTEQGDSAMYLCASSLEWLDNYGYTFGSGTRLTVV.